This T cell receptor beta chain was identified in a study of shared clonotypes between healthy human individuals. The wider study: The study drew on a couple of women and a few men aged 18 to 49 as donors. Findings and caveats of the study: Having only a few donors restricted how much genetic and exposure-history diversity was captured. Among four donors, roughly 5.4% of naive CD4 clonotypes were found in common.

This table comes from immunoSEQ multiplex PCR, and its TCRdb copy is limited to in-frame clones, with some not included. The sample consists of about a million clones, 75% of them appearing once. This CDR3 contains 15 residues. Looked up from germline, CDR1 is ENHRY and CDR2 is SYGVKD. Between the trimmed V and J ends, which lost 4 bases and 4 bases, there was a span of 16 bases. In regard to this clone: The antigen is not known.

The chain recombines TRBV10-3 with TRBJ2-5, with unresolved D. This TCR came from a young man in good health. Sequencing input: memory CD4+ T cells sorted from blood. The subset here: CD45RA-negative fraction. CDR3 sequence reads: CAISAKANIGETQYF. DNA of the CDR3: TGTGCCATCAGTGCCAAAGCCAATATTGGAGAGACCCAGTACTTC.